The text below deals with one TCR beta chain. Its specificity is unknown. The PCR made use of 60 Vbeta and 13 Jbeta primers. Sequencing used immunoSEQ multiplex PCR; TCRdb keeps in-frame clones, though not all of them. The data contain around 130,000 clones, around three quarters of them singletons. The source of the sample is a study of cytomegalovirus exposure and HLA in healthy donors. In the study overall: When over 300 donors were genotyped, roughly 82% of them were found to fall in the Caucasian-associated ancestry cluster.

Donors were nominally healthy when sampled, though unrecorded immune exposures were likely. Losses at the gene ends were 5 bases for V and 6 bases for J; bases not matched to a gene: 6. Germline values: CDR1 MNHEY, CDR2 SMNVEV (reference sequence). The CDR3 is 14 amino acids. The study, taken as a whole, reports: According to a later analysis, most TCR beta chains associated with CMV appeared HLA-restricted.

The TCR sequence derives from a man younger than 35 in good health and CMV-seronegative. The source material was PBMCs. This sequence joins TRBV27 and TRBJ2-1; the match to TRBD1 covers 8 bases. The chain's CDR3 is CASSPRTGINEQFF. CDR3 sequence (DNA): TGTGCCAGCAGTCCCAGGACAGGGATCAATGAGCAGTTCTTC.